The 20 T cell receptor beta chains below come from one sample, sequenced in a study of blood T cell repertoires in COVID-19. TCRdb's copy holds only in-frame clones and misses some; the assay was immunoSEQ multiplex PCR. Of 300,000 or so clones listed, roughly nine tenths were seen once; the top ten hold 2.9%. The material sequenced was peripheral blood. The receptor source for this set is a woman aged 30 to 39 with COVID-19, enrolled during active disease.

The chain uses TRBV28 and TRBJ1-6; 8 nucleotides agree with TRBD1. The ends lost 5 bases at V and 10 bases at J; junction bases unmatched: 4. This CDR3 is 13 amino acids long. Germline V gene lookup returns CDR1 MDHEN and CDR2 SYDVKM. The CDR3 nucleotides read TGTGCCAGCAGTACCCGACAGGGGTCACCCCTCCACTTT. Its protein is CASSTRQGSPLHF.

The chain couples TRBV29-1 to TRBJ2-6, with D unresolved. This CDR3 is 13 amino acids long. Trimming removed 5 bases at V and 2 bases at J, with 7 bases between. The germline gives CDR1 SQVTM, CDR2 ANQGSEA. The CDR3 region has the DNA TGCAGCGTTTCTTTAGCTGGGGCCAACGTCCTGACTTTC. It yields the protein CSVSLAGANVLTF.

CDR3 protein: CASSYSRRGSAYEQYF. CDR3 sequence (DNA): TGTGCCAGCAGTTACTCCAGGCGGGGTTCGGCCTACGAGCAGTACTTC. The chain carries TRBV6-5 and TRBJ2-7; TRBD2 is a possible D gene (6 bases). V was clipped by 0 bases and J by 2 bases, with 14 bases between them. The CDR3 contains 16 residues. Germline values: CDR1 MNHEY, CDR2 SVGAGI.

The chain uses TRBV19 and TRBJ1-5, with 10 positions matching TRBD1. V was clipped by 5 bases and J by 9 bases; unmatched bases: 10. There are 15 residues in the CDR3. Germline V gene sequence: CDR1 LNHDA, CDR2 SQIVND (reference sequence). The CDR3 region is CASSPRQGAGGPQHF. As DNA, the CDR3 is TGTGCCAGTAGTCCCCGACAGGGGGCAGGAGGGCCCCAGCATTTT. The full variable domain, rest sourced from reference TRBV19 and TRBJ1-5, is DGGITQSPKYLFRKEGQNVTLSCEQNLNHDAMYWYRQDPGQGLRLIYYSQIVNDFQKGDIAEGYSVSREKKESFPLTVTSAQKNPTAFYLCASSPRQGAGGPQHFGDGTRLSIL.

This clone has just a few counts. The chain links TRBV7-9 to TRBJ2-7; 7 bases agree with TRBD1. V shed 6 bases and J 0 bases; nucleotides not matched to a gene: 8. CDR3 length: 15 amino acids. CDR1 is SEHNR, CDR2 FQNEAQ, per germline (reference sequence). CDR3: CASRSWDRNSYEQYF. The CDR3 region has the DNA TGTGCCAGCAGGAGCTGGGACAGAAACTCCTACGAGCAGTACTTC.

V is TRBV2 and J is TRBJ1-1; D perhaps matches TRBD1 (5 bases). Germline V gene lookup returns CDR1 SNHLY and CDR2 FYNNEI. Trimming cost V 6 bases and J 1 base, with 12 bases left between them. This CDR3 comprises 14 residues. CDR3 protein: CASRLIQGNTEAFF. Here the CDR3 DNA reads TGTGCCAGCAGACTCATCCAGGGGAACACTGAAGCTTTCTTT.

The chain is built from TRBV27 and TRBJ2-7, with a possible D match to TRBD2 (5 bases). The germline CDR1 and CDR2 sequences are MNHEY and SMNVEV (reference sequence). V gave up 2 bases and J gave up 0 bases, with 11 bases separating them. This CDR3 has 15 amino acids. The CDR3 here is CASSLMTGSSYEQYF. The DNA for the CDR3 is TGTGCCAGCAGTTTAATGACGGGGAGCTCCTACGAGCAGTACTTC.

The rearrangement links TRBV19 to TRBJ2-1; 12 positions agree with TRBD2. Germline CDR1 and CDR2: LNHDA and SQIVND (reference sequence). V lost 3 bases to trimming and J lost 9 bases; unmatched junction nucleotides: 12. This CDR3 has 17 amino acids. In DNA, the CDR3 is TGTGCCAGTAGTATTATCAAGGGAGGACTAGCGGGGAGTGAGCAGTTCTTC. Encoded protein: CASSIIKGGLAGSEQFF.

The gene calls are TRBV18 and TRBJ2-5; TRBD2 is a possible D gene (5 bases). The CDR3 extends over 15 amino acids. CDR1 and CDR2 (germline): KGHSH, LQKENI. V gave up 5 bases and J gave up 2 bases, with 15 bases separating them. Here the CDR3 reads CASSARRGTQETQYF. Here the CDR3 DNA reads TGTGCCAGCTCAGCCCGCCGGGGTACTCAAGAGACCCAGTACTTC. Combining the CDR3 with reference TRBV18 and TRBJ2-5 gives the whole variable domain NAGVMQNPRHLVRRRGQEARLRCSPMKGHSHVYWYRQLPEEGLKFMVYLQKENIIDESGMPKERFSAEFPKEGPSILRIQQVVRGDSAAYFCASSARRGTQETQYFGPGTRLLVL.

The chain links TRBV3-1 (or the pseudogene TRBV3-2) to TRBJ2-1; 9 nucleotides agree with TRBD1. The CDR3 totals 14 residues. Germline assignment: CDR1 LGHDT and CDR2 YNNKEL (reference sequence). V was pared by 3 bases and J by 4 bases, with 1 base of the junction left unmatched. CDR3 bases: TGTGCCAGCAGCCATGGGACAGGGTACAATGAGCAGTTCTTC. Its protein product is CASSHGTGYNEQFF.

This clone appeared once. This sequence joins TRBV7-8 and TRBJ1-4; tentatively, D is TRBD1 (6 bases). The ends were cut back, 6 bases at V and 4 bases at J, with 15 bases in the middle. The CDR3 totals 15 residues. In germline, CDR1 is SGHVS, CDR2 FQNEAQ. CDR3 in DNA: TGTGCCAGCAGACAGGGAGGGCAGGATAATGAAAAACTGTTTTTT. This sequence encodes CASRQGGQDNEKLFF.

This sequence joins TRBV30 and TRBJ2-2, with 8 bases lining up with TRBD1. The V and J ends lost 5 bases and 4 bases, in that order; junction bases with no gene match: 6. This CDR3 has 14 amino acids. Germline V gene sequence: CDR1 GTSNPN, CDR2 SVGIG (reference sequence). The CDR3 region has the DNA TGTGCCTGGGGACAGGGACAGGTCACCGGGGAGCTGTTTTTT. Translation gives CAWGQGQVTGELFF.

This chain links TRBV29-1 with TRBJ2-7; D uncertain. The CDR3 contains 13 residues. Germline loops: CDR1 SQVTM, CDR2 ANQGSEA. Trimming removed 0 bases from V and 2 bases from J, with 8 bases in between. The CDR3 loop reads CSVEDQETYEQYF. The DNA for the CDR3 is TGCAGCGTTGAAGATCAGGAAACCTACGAGCAGTACTTC.

Concerning this clone itself: Distinct nucleotide sequences in the sample also encode this CDR3. The chain links TRBV5-1 to TRBJ1-5; possible D gene TRBD1, 5 bases. Germline V gene lookup returns CDR1 SGHRS and CDR2 YFSETQ. The V gene lost 0 bases and the J gene lost 2 bases, with 9 bases spanning the gap. The CDR3 has 15 residues. Written as DNA, the CDR3 is TGCGCCAGCAGCTTGGAAGGGGTTGGCAATCAGCCCCAGCATTTT. Translation gives CASSLEGVGNQPQHF. Together with reference TRBV5-1 and TRBJ1-5, the CDR3 gives the full variable domain: KAGVTQTPRYLIKTRGQQVTLSCSPISGHRSVSWYQQTPGQGLQFLFEYFSETQRNKGNFPGRFSGRQFSNSRSEMNVSTLELGDSALYLCASSLEGVGNQPQHFGDGTRLSIL.

The rearrangement joins TRBV6-2 or TRBV6-3 to TRBJ2-5; 8 bases map to TRBD2. The CDR3 spans 15 residues. V shed 3 bases, J shed 2 bases, and the junction held 5 bases outside the gene matches. CDR1 MNHEY and CDR2 SVGEGT come from the germline V gene. For the CDR3, the DNA is TGTGCCAGCAGTTATAATCCGGGAGGGCAAGAGACCCAGTACTTC. Residues: CASSYNPGGQETQYF.

Points on this clone: One junction end disagrees with the germline gene, perhaps due to a read error. The CDR3 DNA sequence: TGTGCCAGCAGTGAACAAGGGACAACCAATGAAAAACTGTTTTTT. It specifies CASSEQGTTNEKLFF. The rearrangement joins TRBV6-1 to TRBJ1-4; tentatively, D is TRBD1 (6 bases). CDR1 is MNHNS, CDR2 SASEGT, per germline. The CDR3 consists of 15 residues.

The chain has TRBV28 and TRBJ2-7, with 10 positions matching TRBD1. The CDR3 is made up of 18 amino acids. CDR1 and CDR2 from the germline V gene are MDHEN and SYDVKM. With 4 bases clipped from V and 3 bases from J, the junction kept 15 bases outside the gene matches. The CDR3 sequence is CASSSPGPGQGKLYEQYF. DNA for the CDR3: TGTGCCAGCAGTTCACCCGGCCCGGGACAGGGGAAGCTCTACGAGCAGTACTTC.

This chain uses TRBV27 with TRBJ2-5, with 7 bases identical to TRBD2. This CDR3 comprises 16 residues. Per the germline V gene, CDR1 is MNHEY and CDR2 is SMNVEV (reference sequence). Trimming at V came to 2 bases and at J to 0 bases, leaving 6 bases not matched to a gene. This CDR3 is CASSLRFSGHQETQYF. The CDR3 bases are TGTGCCAGCAGTTTAAGGTTTAGCGGGCACCAAGAGACCCAGTACTTC.

The chain employs TRBV28 and TRBJ1-4, with 7 positions matching TRBD1. The V and J ends lost 6 bases and 4 bases, in that order; junction bases with no gene match: 5. This CDR3 is 14 amino acids long. Germline lookup yields CDR1 MDHEN and CDR2 SYDVKM. CDR3 amino acids: CASRGGQFNEKLFF. The CDR3 nucleotides read TGTGCCAGCAGGGGGGGACAGTTTAATGAAAAACTGTTTTTT.

The V and J genes are TRBV7-9 and TRBJ1-4; D may be TRBD1 (5 bases). The CDR3 length is 16 residues. V was cut by 1 base and J by 4 bases, with 13 bases left in between. CDR1 and CDR2 from the germline V gene are SEHNR and FQNEAQ (reference sequence). The CDR3 region has the DNA TGTGCCAGCAGCTTAGTTGTCGACAGACGTAATGAAAAACTGTTTTTT. It codes for CASSLVVDRRNEKLFF.